By frequency, the clone carrying this T cell receptor beta chain is medium-sized. Its target is unknown. The CDR3 has 15 residues. Germline V CDR1 and CDR2: MNHNY, SVGAGI (reference sequence). TRB was amplified from approximately 230 ng of peripheral blood genomic DNA per sample. Multiplex touch-down PCR amplified TRB using TRB-A and TRB-B pools in one tube. From its re-call of the multiplex PCR reads, TCRdb lists each CDR3 protein once, without DNA. The sample table sets out 6,000 to 7,000 distinct CDR3 sequences. The data were obtained in a study of T cell clusters in autoimmune cytopenias. Study observations and caveats: TRB repertoire shifts in secondary cytopenia and chronic lymphocytic leukemia mostly reflected lymphoma, not autoimmunity. Primary autoimmune cytopenia patients appeared to lack physiological T cell clusters present in healthy donors.

The data also belong to a second study, concerning T cell repertoires in aging, cancer and after chemotherapy. According to that study: Untreated cancer patients had significantly lower blood TCR diversity than age-matched healthy donors. In healthy donors, age-related TCR diversity loss mainly reflected lost richness.

The clonotype comes from a human donor in good health. Material for sequencing was peripheral blood. The chain couples TRBV6-6 to TRBJ2-1; the TCRdb call, TRBD2, lacks DNA for checking. The CDR3: CASTLSGGPYNEQFF.